This TCR beta chain was identified during a study of human CD8 memory T cell subsets. The CDR3 is 16 residues long. Germline CDR1 and CDR2: MGHRA and YSYEKL. Sequencing libraries of TCR beta were made by UMI-labeled 5' RACE. For each CDR3 protein, TCRdb gives one entry from its re-call of the 5' RACE reads, without DNA. The sample has fewer than 10,000 distinct CDR3 sequences. J is TRBJ2-1 and V is TRBV4-1; the D call from TCRdb, TRBD2, cannot be confirmed without DNA. The sequence came from a human donor in good health. The sample was CD8+ T cells from PBMCs. This CDR3 reads CASSQEERGGVHEQFF.